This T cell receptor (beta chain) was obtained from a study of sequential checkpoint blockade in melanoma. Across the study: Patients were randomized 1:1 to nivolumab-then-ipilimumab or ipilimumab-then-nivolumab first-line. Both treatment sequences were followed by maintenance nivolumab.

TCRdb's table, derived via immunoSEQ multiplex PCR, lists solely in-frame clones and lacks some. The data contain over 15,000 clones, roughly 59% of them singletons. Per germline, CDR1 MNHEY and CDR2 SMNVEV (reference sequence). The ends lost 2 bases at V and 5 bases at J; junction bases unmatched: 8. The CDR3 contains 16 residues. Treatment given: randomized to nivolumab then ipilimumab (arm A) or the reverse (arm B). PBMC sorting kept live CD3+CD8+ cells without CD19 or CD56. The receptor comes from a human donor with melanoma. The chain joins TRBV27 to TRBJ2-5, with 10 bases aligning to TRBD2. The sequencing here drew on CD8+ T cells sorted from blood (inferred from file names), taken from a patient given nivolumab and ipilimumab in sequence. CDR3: CASSLGLAGDWETQYF. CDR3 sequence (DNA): TGTGCCAGCAGTTTAGGGCTAGCGGGAGATTGGGAGACCCAGTACTTC.